The clone carrying this T cell receptor beta chain was seen more than once but under ten times. What it binds is not known. This sample is part of a study of cytomegalovirus exposure and HLA in healthy donors. Overall study: Researchers previously reported finding fewer than 120 million unique TCR beta sequences from about 179 million T cells.

PCR employed 60 Vbeta and 13 Jbeta primers. Generated by immunoSEQ multiplex PCR, the TCRdb table keeps only in-frame clones and is missing some. The sample carries 180,000 or so clones, just under 80% recorded once. Notes on the study in general: Researchers reported in a later analysis that a missense DCLRE1C variant was tied to TCR beta V- and J-gene trimming.

Germline assignment: CDR1 SEHNR and CDR2 FQNEAQ (reference sequence). Trimming took 3 bases from V and 2 from J; bases not matched to a gene: 6. This CDR3 spans 15 amino acids. Sequencing used PBMCs. V gene TRBV7-9 combines with J gene TRBJ2-5, with 7 bases that match TRBD1. The sequence was obtained from a woman in her twenties or thirties in good health and CMV-seronegative. The CDR3 region is CASSFTQGVQETQYF. DNA of the CDR3: TGTGCCAGCAGCTTTACCCAGGGGGTACAAGAGACCCAGTACTTC.